The clone carrying this T cell receptor beta chain was observed a handful of times. These data come from a study of response to subunit inactivated influenza vaccine. This CDR3 contains 18 residues. Trimming stripped 5 bases from V and 2 bases from J, with 22 bases between. Germline lookup yields CDR1 SGHAT and CDR2 FQDESV (reference sequence). TCRdb fed the RT-PCR reads into MiXCR, producing one record per CDR3 protein. The sample includes about 620,000 distinct CDR3 sequences, 11% of them seen just once. These same data were also listed under a study on T cells expressing NK-cell markers. This second study says: Template switching by 5'RACE with UMIs generated the TCR beta cDNA. It was from sorted CD3+CD56+NKG2C+, CD3+CD56+NKG2C- and CD3+CD56-NKG2C+ T cells that TCR beta repertoires came. Top CD8+ clonotypes included the dominant CD3+CD56+NKG2C+ clonotypes in six donors.

The source material was PBMCs from blood, sampled on the day of vaccination. The rearrangement joins TRBV11-1 to TRBJ1-5; perhaps TRBD1 as D (5 bases). This receptor was identified in a man in his forties or fifties who received an inactivated influenza vaccine. This CDR3 reads CASSQGHQGRYGNQPQHF. CDR3 sequence (DNA): TGTGCCAGCAGCCAAGGCCATCAGGGACGATATGGCAATCAGCCCCAGCATTTT.